This is a list of T cell receptor beta chains from one sample in a study of long-term antiretroviral therapy in people with HIV. The assay was immunoSEQ multiplex PCR, and TCRdb's table has in-frame clones only and misses some. The repertoire holds 30,000 or so clones, with about 93% as singletons. The sequenced sample was unsorted PBMCs, obtained more than 5 years after starting antiretroviral therapy. The receptors shown here come from a woman in her 40s with HIV. The CDR3 runs from the conserved cysteine through the conserved F or W. The order of the fields is clone size, D gene, J gene, V gene, CDR3 protein, CDR3 DNA. A D gene is named only where the DNA matches it firmly. For some rows the clone size is stated as once, few or many, or as a class when expanded; others skip it.

>NA|TRBD1|TRBJ2-7|TRBV13
CASSRDRAREQYF
TGTGCCAGCAGCCGGGACAGGGCTCGCGAGCAGTACTTC
>NA|NA|TRBJ1-1|TRBV2
CATATVRGQTNTEAFF
TGTGCCACAGCGACAGTCCGTGGACAGACGAACACTGAAGCTTTCTTT
>few|NA|TRBJ2-1|TRBV5-1
CASSLEGRSNEQFF
TGCGCCAGCAGCTTGGAGGGGAGGTCTAATGAGCAGTTCTTC
>NA|NA|TRBJ1-1|TRBV19
CATVDPRNTEAFF
TGTGCCACCGTCGACCCGAGGAACACTGAAGCTTTCTTT
>NA|TRBD2|TRBJ2-3|TRBV9
CASSELSGRVSTDTQYF
TGTGCCAGCAGCGAACTTAGCGGGAGGGTAAGCACAGATACGCAGTATTTT
>NA|NA|TRBJ1-2|TRBV6-6
CASSYDTAYGYTF
TGTGCCAGCAGTTACGACACAGCCTATGGCTACACCTTC
>once|NA|TRBJ1-1|TRBV30
CAWKQMNTEAFF
TGTGCCTGGAAGCAGATGAACACTGAAGCTTTCTTT
>NA|NA|TRBJ2-7|TRBV25-1
CASSGGVRATYEQYF
TGTGCCAGCAGTGGGGGGGTGAGGGCAACCTACGAGCAGTACTTC
>NA|NA|TRBJ2-5|TRBV2
CASSDRSETQYF
TGTGCCAGCAGTGATAGATCAGAGACCCAGTACTTC
>few|NA|TRBJ2-7|TRBV30
CAWSGGSDSSYEQYF
TGTGCCTGGAGTGGAGGGTCAGACAGCTCCTACGAGCAGTACTTC
>NA|NA|TRBJ1-3|TRBV6-1
CASFSGGTGNTIYF
TGTGCCAGTTTCTCGGGGGGAACGGGAAACACCATATATTTT
>NA|NA|TRBJ2-1|TRBV5-4
CAGQMPDYNEQFF
TGTGCCGGTCAGATGCCCGATTACAATGAGCAGTTCTTC
>NA|TRBD1|TRBJ2-5|TRBV11-3
CASSLDGGQYQETQYF
TGTGCCAGCAGCTTAGATGGGGGACAGTACCAAGAGACCCAGTACTTC
>NA|NA|TRBJ1-1|TRBV4-1
CASSRVDTNTEAFF
TGCGCCAGCAGCCGCGTCGACACGAACACTGAAGCTTTCTTT
>NA|NA|TRBJ2-5|TRBV14
CASSRQAGKETQYF
TGTGCCAGCAGCCGCCAGGCGGGTAAAGAGACCCAGTACTTC
>NA|NA|TRBJ1-3|TRBV5-1
CASSWGNTIYF
TGCGCCAGCAGCTGGGGAAACACCATATATTTT
>NA|TRBD2|TRBJ2-5|TRBV27
CASSLLAGGKETQYF
TGTGCCAGCAGTCTACTAGCGGGGGGGAAAGAGACCCAGTACTTC
>NA|TRBD1|TRBJ1-2|TRBV5-4
CASSLVPTGGFGYTF
TGTGCCAGCAGCTTGGTACCCACAGGGGGGTTTGGCTACACCTTC
>NA|NA|TRBJ1-5|TRBV18
CASSQQGLGQPQHF
TGTGCCAGCTCACAACAGGGTTTGGGGCAGCCCCAGCATTTT
>NA|NA|TRBJ1-6|TRBV7-9
CASSPERGSYNSPLHF
TGTGCCAGCAGCCCAGAGAGGGGCTCCTATAATTCACCCCTCCACTTT
>NA|NA|TRBJ2-5|TRBV4-2
CASSQEFQETQYF
TGTGCCAGCAGCCAAGAGTTCCAAGAGACCCAGTACTTC
>NA|TRBD1|TRBJ2-3|TRBV7-2
CASTPDRMRDTQYF
TGTGCCAGCACCCCGGACAGGATGAGAGATACGCAGTATTTT
>NA|TRBD2|TRBJ2-5|TRBV5-6
CASSLEGGLADQETQYF
TGTGCCAGCAGCTTGGAGGGGGGACTAGCGGACCAAGAGACCCAGTACTTC
>NA|TRBD1|TRBJ2-5|TRBV11-2
CASSLGQGWQGTQYF
TGTGCCAGCAGCTTAGGACAGGGCTGGCAGGGGACCCAGTACTTC
>once|TRBD2|TRBJ2-1|TRBV7-8
CASSLVFPQSGGDNEQFF
TGTGCCAGCAGCTTAGTCTTCCCCCAGAGCGGGGGGGACAATGAGCAGTTCTTC
>NA|NA|TRBJ1-2|TRBV5-4
CASSSVENYGYTF
TGTGCCAGCAGCTCGGTTGAGAACTATGGCTACACCTTC
>NA|NA|TRBJ1-2|TRBV6-6
CASSQDGGNGYTF
TGTGCCAGCAGCCAGGACGGCGGCAATGGCTACACCTTC
>NA|TRBD1|TRBJ1-2|TRBV5-6
CASSPQGASGYTF
TGTGCCAGCAGCCCCCAGGGGGCAAGTGGCTACACCTTC
>NA|NA|TRBJ2-7|TRBV5-6
CASSLAPDSNFDYEQYF
TGTGCCAGCAGCTTGGCCCCCGACAGCAACTTCGACTACGAGCAGTACTTC
>NA|NA|TRBJ1-1|TRBV27
CASSLSFAGSNTEAFF
TGTGCCAGCAGTTTATCTTTCGCAGGGTCAAACACTGAAGCTTTCTTT
>NA|NA|TRBJ1-1|TRBV5-6
CASAPWTVNTEAFF
TGTGCCAGCGCCCCGTGGACAGTGAACACTGAAGCTTTCTTT
>NA|NA|TRBJ1-1|TRBV30
CAWSVGGSEAFF
TGTGCCTGGAGTGTTGGGGGGAGTGAAGCTTTCTTT
>NA|NA|TRBJ1-5|TRBV6-5
CASSYSRTLDNQPQHF
TGTGCCAGCAGTTACTCTAGGACACTAGATAATCAGCCCCAGCATTTT
>NA|NA|TRBJ2-1|TRBV4-2
CASSHPDSYNEQFF
TGTGCCAGCAGCCACCCGGACAGCTACAATGAGCAGTTCTTC
>NA|TRBD1|TRBJ2-1|TRBV6-4
CAKAVRTGPFNEQFF
TGTGCCAAAGCTGTCCGGACAGGACCCTTCAATGAGCAGTTCTTC
>NA|NA|TRBJ1-4|TRBV27
CASSRGEFSEKLFF
TGTGCCAGCAGTAGGGGAGAATTTAGCGAAAAACTGTTTTTT
>NA|NA|TRBJ1-3|TRBV5-3
CARSFNGLTGNTIYF
TGTGCCAGAAGCTTCAACGGACTGACTGGAAACACCATATATTTT
>NA|TRBD1|TRBJ2-7|TRBV7-9
CASSARQGGYEQYF
TGTGCCAGCAGCGCAAGACAGGGCGGCTACGAGCAGTACTTC
>NA|NA|TRBJ2-7|TRBV5-1
CASSLDGGSSYEQYF
TGCGCCAGCAGCTTGGATGGCGGTAGCTCCTACGAGCAGTACTTC
>NA|TRBD2|TRBJ2-2|TRBV11-3
CASSWTRRLGGGPSTGELFF
TGTGCCAGCAGCTGGACGCGGAGGTTGGGCGGGGGGCCGAGCACCGGGGAGCTGTTTTTT
>once|TRBD1|TRBJ1-1|TRBV2
CASSAGTGFEAFF
TGTGCCAGCAGCGCCGGGACAGGGTTCGAAGCTTTCTTT
>NA|TRBD1|TRBJ2-1|TRBV11-2
CASSRDRENEQFF
TGTGCCAGCAGCCGGGACAGGGAAAATGAGCAGTTCTTC
>few|TRBD1|TRBJ1-2|TRBV7-9
CASSSGTGGLGYTF
TGTGCCAGCAGCTCTGGGACAGGGGGCCTTGGCTACACCTTC
>NA|NA|TRBJ2-7|TRBV7-2
CASSPQGDPEGLEQYF
TGTGCCAGCAGCCCACAGGGCGATCCTGAGGGCCTCGAGCAGTACTTC
>NA|NA|TRBJ1-1|TRBV29-1
CSGVDGLSGTEAFF
TGCAGCGGCGTCGATGGGCTTTCTGGCACTGAAGCTTTCTTT
>few|NA|TRBJ1-4|TRBV6-5
CASATTLKDEKLFF
TGTGCCAGCGCCACTACTCTTAAGGACGAAAAACTGTTTTTT
>NA|NA|TRBJ2-3|TRBV7-9
CASSLGQPRGTDTQYF
TGTGCCAGCAGCTTAGGACAGCCAAGGGGCACAGATACGCAGTATTTT
>NA|TRBD1|TRBJ2-7|TRBV6-1
CASSERGGTGVYEQYF
TGTGCCAGCAGTGAAAGGGGAGGGACAGGGGTCTACGAGCAGTACTTC
>NA|NA|TRBJ2-5|TRBV6-5
CASSPKETQYF
TGTGCCAGCAGTCCTAAAGAGACCCAGTACTTC
>once|TRBD1|TRBJ2-1|TRBV19
CASTWDRVSYNEQFF
TGTGCCAGTACCTGGGACAGGGTATCCTACAATGAGCAGTTCTTC
>once|NA|TRBJ1-5|TRBV30
CAWSVQRGWAGGFNQPQHF
TGTGCCTGGAGTGTACAAAGAGGATGGGCAGGAGGCTTCAATCAGCCCCAGCATTTT
>NA|TRBD1|TRBJ1-1|TRBV6-1
CASSEYRGNTEAFF
TGTGCCAGCAGTGAATACAGGGGGAACACTGAAGCTTTCTTT
>NA|TRBD1|TRBJ1-1|TRBV19
CASSSPGQGVPEAFF
TGTGCCAGTAGTTCACCGGGACAGGGGGTTCCTGAAGCTTTCTTT
>few|NA|TRBJ1-2|TRBV9
CASSVGDNYGYTF
TGTGCCAGCAGCGTAGGAGATAACTATGGCTACACCTTC
>NA|NA|TRBJ2-7|TRBV14
CASSHPSLAYEQYF
TGTGCCAGCAGCCATCCGAGTCTAGCGTACGAGCAGTACTTC
>NA|NA|TRBJ1-2|TRBV4-3
CASSQSTLLDYGYTF
TGCGCCAGCAGCCAATCGACACTGCTAGACTATGGCTACACCTTC
>NA|NA|TRBJ1-1|TRBV11-3
CASSFSRGNTEAFF
TGTGCCAGCAGCTTTTCCAGGGGGAACACTGAAGCTTTCTTT